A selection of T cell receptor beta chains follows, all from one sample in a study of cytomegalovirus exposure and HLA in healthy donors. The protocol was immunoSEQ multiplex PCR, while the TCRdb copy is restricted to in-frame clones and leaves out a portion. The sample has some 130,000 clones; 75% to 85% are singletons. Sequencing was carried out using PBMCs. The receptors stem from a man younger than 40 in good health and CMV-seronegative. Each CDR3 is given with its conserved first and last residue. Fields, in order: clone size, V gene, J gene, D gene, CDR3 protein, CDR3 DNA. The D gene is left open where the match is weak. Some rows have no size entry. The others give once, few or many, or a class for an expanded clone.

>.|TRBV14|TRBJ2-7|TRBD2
CASSLLAGLSYEQYF
TGTGCCAGCAGCCTACTAGCGGGCCTCTCCTACGAGCAGTACTTC
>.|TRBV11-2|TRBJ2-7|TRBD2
CASSFGTSGMNEQYF
TGTGCCAGCAGCTTCGGAACTAGCGGAATGAACGAGCAGTACTTC
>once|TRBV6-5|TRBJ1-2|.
CASSPAVANYGYTF
TGTGCCAGCAGTCCGGCGGTAGCTAACTATGGCTACACCTTC
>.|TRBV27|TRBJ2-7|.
CASSLAAVSYEQYF
TGTGCCAGCAGTTTAGCAGCGGTCTCCTACGAGCAGTACTTC
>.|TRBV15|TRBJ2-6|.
CATSREAGSGANVLTF
TGTGCCACCAGCAGAGAGGCGGGCTCTGGGGCCAACGTCCTGACTTTC
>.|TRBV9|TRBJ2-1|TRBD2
CASSPQGLAGEYNEQFF
TGTGCCAGCAGCCCCCAAGGACTAGCGGGAGAATACAATGAGCAGTTCTTC
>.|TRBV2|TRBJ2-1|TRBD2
CASSEWLAGVNEQFF
TGTGCCAGCAGTGAATGGCTAGCGGGAGTCAATGAGCAGTTCTTC
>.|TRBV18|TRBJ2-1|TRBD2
CASSPGTSGFNEQFF
TGTGCCAGCTCACCTGGGACTAGCGGTTTCAATGAGCAGTTCTTC
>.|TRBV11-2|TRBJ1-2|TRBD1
CASSKGQGSSNYGYTF
TGTGCCAGCAGCAAGGGACAGGGGTCATCTAACTATGGCTACACCTTC
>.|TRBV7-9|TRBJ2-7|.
CSSSLASTSYEQYF
TGTTCCAGCAGCTTAGCCAGTACATCCTACGAGCAGTACTTC
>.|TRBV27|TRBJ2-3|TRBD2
CASRQSTSGSLRDTQYF
TGTGCCAGCAGACAATCGACTAGCGGGAGTTTAAGAGATACGCAGTATTTT
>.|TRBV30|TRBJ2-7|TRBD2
CAWSVPSGRVWQYF
TGTGCCTGGAGTGTACCTAGCGGGAGGGTTTGGCAGTACTTC
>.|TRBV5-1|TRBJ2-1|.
CASSLLGAGDDEQFF
TGCGCCAGCAGCTTGCTAGGGGCCGGCGACGATGAGCAGTTCTTC
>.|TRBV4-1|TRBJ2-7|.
CASSRGEARIVEQYF
TGCGCCAGCAGCCGGGGAGAGGCTAGGATTGTCGAGCAGTACTTC
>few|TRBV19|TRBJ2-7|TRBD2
CASSDDLAGVNEQYF
TGTGCCAGTAGCGACGATCTAGCGGGAGTCAACGAGCAGTACTTC
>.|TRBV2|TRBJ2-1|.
CASSVPVPQFF
TGTGCCAGCAGTGTGCCGGTTCCGCAGTTCTTC
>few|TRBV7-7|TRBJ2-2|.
CASSPGQNTGELFF
TGTGCTAGCAGCCCCGGACAGAACACCGGGGAGCTGTTTTTT
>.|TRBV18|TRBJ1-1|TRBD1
CASSPTGENTEAFF
TGTGCCAGCTCCCCAACAGGGGAGAACACTGAAGCTTTCTTT
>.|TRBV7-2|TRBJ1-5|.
CASSQLGFDQPQHF
TGTGCCAGCAGTCAACTAGGTTTCGATCAGCCCCAGCATTTT
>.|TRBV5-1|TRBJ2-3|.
CASSLGAGEISADTQYF
TGCGCCAGCAGCTTGGGCGCAGGGGAAATCTCAGCAGATACGCAGTATTTT
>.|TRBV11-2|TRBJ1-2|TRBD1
CASSAPMTGNYGYTF
TGTGCCAGCAGCGCCCCGATGACAGGGAACTATGGCTACACCTTC
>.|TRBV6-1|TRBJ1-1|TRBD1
CASSESRGNKAFF
TGTGCCAGCAGTGAAAGCAGGGGGAATAAAGCTTTCTTT
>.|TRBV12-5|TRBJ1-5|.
CASGLVVFQGQGNQPQHF
TGTGCTAGTGGTTTGGTTGTGTTTCAGGGCCAGGGGAATCAGCCCCAGCATTTT
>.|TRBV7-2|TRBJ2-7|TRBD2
CASSLAGTSVTYEQYF
TGTGCCAGCAGCTTGGCCGGGACTAGCGTGACCTACGAGCAGTACTTC
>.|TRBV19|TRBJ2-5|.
CASSIDRGYQETQYF
TGTGCCAGTAGTATAGATAGGGGATACCAAGAGACCCAGTACTTC
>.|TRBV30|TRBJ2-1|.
CASTGKSSYNEQFF
TGTGCCTCCACAGGAAAAAGCTCCTACAATGAGCAGTTCTTC
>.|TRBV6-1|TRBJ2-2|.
CASSQTHPNTGELFF
TGTGCCAGCAGTCAAACACACCCGAACACCGGGGAGCTGTTTTTT
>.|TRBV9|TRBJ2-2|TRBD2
CASSVDSGGLAVTTGELFF
TGTGCCAGCAGCGTAGATTCCGGAGGACTAGCGGTAACCACCGGGGAGCTGTTTTTT
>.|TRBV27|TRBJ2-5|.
CASSQYLQGFGGETQYF
TGTGCCAGCAGTCAATACTTACAGGGCTTTGGGGGAGAGACCCAGTACTTC
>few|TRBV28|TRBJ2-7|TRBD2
CGSGSGYEQYF
TGTGGGAGCGGGAGTGGATACGAGCAGTACTTC
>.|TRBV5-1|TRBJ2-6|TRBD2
CASSPRLGLLAGDSGANVLTF
TGCGCCAGCAGCCCTCGTTTAGGGCTGCTAGCGGGAGACTCTGGGGCCAACGTCCTGACTTTC
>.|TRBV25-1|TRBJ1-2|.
CASSESSRTGANYGYTF
TGTGCCAGCAGTGAATCCAGCAGGACCGGGGCTAACTATGGCTACACCTTC
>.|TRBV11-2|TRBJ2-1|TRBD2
CASSQVQREGGEQFF
TGTGCCAGCAGCCAAGTCCAGCGGGAGGGAGGTGAGCAGTTCTTC
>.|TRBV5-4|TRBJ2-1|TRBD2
CATSKGLAGEGVPYNEQFF
TGTGCCACCTCAAAGGGACTAGCGGGAGAAGGGGTTCCTTACAATGAGCAGTTCTTC
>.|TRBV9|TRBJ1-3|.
CASSVGESSGNTIYF
TGTGCCAGCAGCGTAGGGGAGAGCTCTGGAAACACCATATATTTT
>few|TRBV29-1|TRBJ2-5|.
CSAIPGLAKETQYF
TGCAGCGCCATCCCAGGGCTAGCGAAAGAGACCCAGTACTTC
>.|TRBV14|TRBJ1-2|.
CASSLSRDYGYTF
TGTGCCAGCAGCCTCTCCCGCGATTATGGCTACACCTTC
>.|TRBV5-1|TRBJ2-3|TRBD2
CASSLAGTSFEYF
TGCGCCAGCAGCTTGGCCGGGACTAGCTTCGAGTATTTT
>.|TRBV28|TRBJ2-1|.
CASSKNFEQFF
TGTGCCAGCTCCAAAAACTTTGAGCAGTTCTTC
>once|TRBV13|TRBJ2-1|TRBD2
CASSQPSGGSYNEQFF
TGTGCCAGCAGCCAACCTAGCGGGGGATCCTACAATGAGCAGTTCTTC
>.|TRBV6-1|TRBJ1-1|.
CASIFTGSNTEAFF
TGTGCCAGCATTTTCACAGGGAGTAACACTGAAGCTTTCTTT
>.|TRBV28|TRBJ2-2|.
CASSGSRWEAGGELFF
TGTGCCAGCAGTGGGTCCCGGTGGGAGGCCGGCGGGGAGCTGTTTTTT
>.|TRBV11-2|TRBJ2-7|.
CASSVMPGTYEQYF
TGTGCCAGCAGCGTAATGCCGGGAACCTACGAGCAGTACTTC
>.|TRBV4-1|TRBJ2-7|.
CASSPGGTSYEQYF
TGCGCCAGCAGCCCGGGCGGGACCTCATACGAGCAGTACTTC
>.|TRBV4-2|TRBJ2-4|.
CASSQVDGVAKNIQYF
TGTGCCAGCAGCCAAGTTGACGGGGTAGCCAAAAACATTCAGTACTTC
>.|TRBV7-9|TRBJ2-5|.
CASSFTYKPTEQYF
TGTGCCAGCAGCTTTACGTACAAGCCTACGGAGCAGTACTTC
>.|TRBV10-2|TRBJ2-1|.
CASSGNSVSNEQFF
TGCGCCAGCAGTGGTAATAGCGTTAGCAATGAGCAGTTCTTC
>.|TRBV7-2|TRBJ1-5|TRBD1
CASSPGRQGATRGQPQHF
TGTGCCAGCAGCCCCGGGAGGCAGGGGGCGACGCGAGGACAGCCCCAGCATTTT
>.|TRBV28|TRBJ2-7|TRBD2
CASSRLPSGRVEQYF
TGTGCCAGCAGTAGACTTCCTAGCGGGAGAGTCGAGCAGTACTTC
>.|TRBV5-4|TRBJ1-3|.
CASSRYSGNTIYF
TGTGCCAGCAGCCGCTACTCTGGAAACACCATATATTTT
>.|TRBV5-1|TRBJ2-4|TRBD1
CASRIGQGVWGGNIQYF
TGCGCCAGTCGGATAGGACAGGGGGTTTGGGGCGGAAACATTCAGTACTTC